This TCR beta chain was captured by sequencing in a study of CD8 T cells in ankylosing spondylitis. Study-wide results and limits: Clones tied to disease were said to be significantly enriched in matched ankylosing spondylitis synovial fluid. A motif in TCR beta, a set of 8 or 9 highly homologous variants, appeared characteristic of ankylosing spondylitis blood.

Germline loops: CDR1 SGHRS, CDR2 YFSETQ. The V end lost 2 bases, the J end lost 0 bases, and 12 bases lay between the germline ends. The CDR3 is 15 residues long. About this clonotype: Antigen: not known.

For TCR beta, libraries came from quantitative 5'-RACE with molecular barcodes. TCRdb redid the calling of the 5' RACE reads with MiXCR, one entry per CDR3 protein. The profile shows around 210,000 distinct CDR3 sequences, 8% to 10% of them singletons. This chain connects TRBV5-1 to TRBJ2-7; D remains unclear. The material sequenced was blood, either unsorted or a sorted T cell fraction (not recorded which). The source is a female donor with ankylosing spondylitis or in good health (not recorded which). CDR3: CASSLGPPHSYEQYF. The CDR3 DNA reads TGCGCCAGCAGCTTAGGGCCCCCACACTCCTACGAGCAGTACTTC.